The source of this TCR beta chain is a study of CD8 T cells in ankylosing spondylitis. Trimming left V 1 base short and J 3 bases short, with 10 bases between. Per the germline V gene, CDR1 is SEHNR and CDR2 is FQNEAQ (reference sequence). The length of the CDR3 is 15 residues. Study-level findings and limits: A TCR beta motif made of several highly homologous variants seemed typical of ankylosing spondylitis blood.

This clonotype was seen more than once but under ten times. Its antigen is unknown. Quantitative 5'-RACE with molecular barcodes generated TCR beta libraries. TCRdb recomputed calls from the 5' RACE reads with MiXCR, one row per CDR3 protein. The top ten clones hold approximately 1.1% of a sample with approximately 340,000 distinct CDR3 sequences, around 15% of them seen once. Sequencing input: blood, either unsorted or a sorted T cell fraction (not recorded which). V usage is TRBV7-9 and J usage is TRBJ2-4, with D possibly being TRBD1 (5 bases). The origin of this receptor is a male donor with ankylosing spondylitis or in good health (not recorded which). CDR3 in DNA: TGTGCCAGCAGCTTAGAGGGGATTGGCAAAAACATTCAGTACTTC. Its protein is CASSLEGIGKNIQYF.